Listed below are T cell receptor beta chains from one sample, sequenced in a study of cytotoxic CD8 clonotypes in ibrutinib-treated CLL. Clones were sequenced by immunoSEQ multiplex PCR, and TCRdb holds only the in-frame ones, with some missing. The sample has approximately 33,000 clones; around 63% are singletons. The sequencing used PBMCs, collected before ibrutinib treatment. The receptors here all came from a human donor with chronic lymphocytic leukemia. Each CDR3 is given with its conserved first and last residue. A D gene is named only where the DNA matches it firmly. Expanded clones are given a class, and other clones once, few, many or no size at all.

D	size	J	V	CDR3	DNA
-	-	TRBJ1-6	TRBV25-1	CASSENGGSSYNSPLHF	TGTGCCAGCAGTGAAAATGGAGGGAGCTCCTATAATTCACCCCTCCACTTT
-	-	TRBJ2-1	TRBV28	CASSLGLLKPNNEQFF	TGTGCCAGCAGTTTAGGGCTCCTGAAACCTAACAATGAGCAGTTCTTC
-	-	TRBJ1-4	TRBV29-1	CSVAGEKLFF	TGCAGCGTTGCGGGTGAAAAACTGTTTTTT
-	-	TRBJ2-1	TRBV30	CAWSQSLGEQFF	TGTGCCTGGAGCCAGAGTTTAGGTGAGCAGTTCTTC
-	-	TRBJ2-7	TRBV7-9	CASSLAREYEQYF	TGTGCCAGCAGCTTAGCGAGGGAGTACGAGCAGTACTTC
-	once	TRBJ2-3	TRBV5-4	CASSSGGLSTDTQYF	TGTGCCAGCAGCTCCGGGGGTCTCTCCACAGATACGCAGTATTTT
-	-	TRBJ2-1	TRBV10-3	CAIGTTAGSYNEQFF	TGTGCCATCGGAACTACGGCGGGATCCTACAATGAGCAGTTCTTC
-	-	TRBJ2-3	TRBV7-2	CASSQNGWDTQYF	TGTGCCAGCAGCCAAAACGGTTGGGATACGCAGTATTTT
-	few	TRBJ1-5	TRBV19	CASTLDGGYSNQPQHF	TGTGCCAGCACGCTGGACGGTGGGTATAGCAATCAGCCCCAGCATTTT
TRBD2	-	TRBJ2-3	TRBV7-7	CASSTSSGDTQYF	TGTGCTAGCAGCACCTCTAGCGGAGATACGCAGTATTTT
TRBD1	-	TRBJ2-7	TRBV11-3	CASSRDSNEQYF	TGTGCCAGCAGCCGGGACAGTAACGAGCAGTACTTC
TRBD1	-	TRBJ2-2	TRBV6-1	CASSGLGQGNTGELFF	TGTGCCAGCAGTGGGTTGGGACAGGGTAACACCGGGGAGCTGTTTTTT
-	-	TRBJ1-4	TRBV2	CASSEGPRGNEKLFF	TGTGCCAGCAGTGAAGGCCCGCGAGGAAATGAAAAACTGTTTTTT
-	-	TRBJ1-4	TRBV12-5	CASARGGAHEKLFF	TGTGCTAGTGCCCGAGGGGGGGCTCATGAAAAACTGTTTTTT
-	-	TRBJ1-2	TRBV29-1	CSVGGRDKYGYTF	TGCAGCGTTGGGGGCCGGGACAAGTATGGCTACACCTTC
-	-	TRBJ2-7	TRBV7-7	CASSRDGVGEQYF	TGTGCCAGCAGCCGCGACGGCGTTGGAGAGCAGTACTTC
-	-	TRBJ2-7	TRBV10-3	CAISGTRVEQYF	TGTGCCATCAGTGGTACTAGGGTCGAGCAGTACTTC
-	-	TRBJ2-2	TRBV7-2	CASSPPGWARELFF	TGTGCCAGCAGCCCCCCGGGGTGGGCGAGAGAGCTGTTTTTT
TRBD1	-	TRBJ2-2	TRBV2	CASRSGTGGLSGELFF	TGTGCCAGCAGATCCGGGACAGGGGGCTTATCCGGGGAGCTGTTTTTT
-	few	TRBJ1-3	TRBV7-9	CASSILQGSGNTIYF	TGTGCCAGCAGTATTTTACAGGGCTCTGGAAACACCATATATTTT
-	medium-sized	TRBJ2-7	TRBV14	CASSRYTGEQYF	TGTGCCAGCAGCCGCTACACAGGGGAGCAGTACTTC
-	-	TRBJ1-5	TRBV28	CASIRDGNQPQHF	TGTGCCAGCATCCGGGACGGCAATCAGCCCCAGCATTTT
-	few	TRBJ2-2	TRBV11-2	CASSLVGSTGELFF	TGTGCCAGCAGCTTAGTTGGGAGCACCGGGGAGCTGTTTTTT
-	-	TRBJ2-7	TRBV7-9	CASSSWTGTKDEQYF	TGTGCCAGCAGCTCGTGGACAGGGACTAAGGACGAGCAGTACTTC
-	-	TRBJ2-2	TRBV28	CASSPGRTGELFF	TGTGCCAGCAGTCCGGGTAGAACCGGGGAGCTGTTTTTT
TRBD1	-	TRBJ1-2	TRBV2	CASSPGGTGTYGYTF	TGTGCCAGCAGTCCGGGGGGGACAGGTACCTATGGCTACACCTTC
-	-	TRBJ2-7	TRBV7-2	CASSLARGTYEQYF	TGTGCCAGCAGCTTAGCCAGGGGAACCTACGAGCAGTACTTC
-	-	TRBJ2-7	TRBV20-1	CSADGTYEQYF	TGCAGTGCTGACGGTACCTACGAGCAGTACTTC
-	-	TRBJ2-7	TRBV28	CASSIYEQYF	TGTGCCAGCAGTATATACGAGCAGTACTTC
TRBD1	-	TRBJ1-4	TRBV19	CASTVDGTDEKLFF	TGTGCCAGTACAGTCGATGGGACAGATGAAAAACTGTTTTTT
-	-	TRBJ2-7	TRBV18	CASSPPSRHYEQYF	TGTGCCAGCTCACCCCCGTCCAGACACTACGAGCAGTACTTC
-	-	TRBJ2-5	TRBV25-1	CASSAVGDQETQYF	TGTGCCAGCAGTGCCGTAGGGGACCAAGAGACCCAGTACTTC
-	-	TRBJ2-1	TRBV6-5	CASSRNNEQFF	TGTGCCAGCAGTAGAAACAATGAGCAGTTCTTC
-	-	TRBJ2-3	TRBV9	CASSVGPAGRTDTQYF	TGTGCCAGCAGCGTAGGCCCCGCCGGCCGCACAGATACGCAGTATTTT
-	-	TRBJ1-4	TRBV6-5	CASRGGEKLFF	TGTGCCAGCAGAGGGGGGGAAAAACTGTTTTTT
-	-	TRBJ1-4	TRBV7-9	CASSLRQAGGEKLFF	TGTGCCAGCAGCTTAAGGCAGGCCGGCGGTGAAAAACTGTTTTTT
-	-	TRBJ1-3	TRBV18	CASLLEENTIYF	TGTGCCAGCTTACTAGAAGAAAACACCATATATTTT
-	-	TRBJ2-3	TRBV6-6	CASRGGGPTDTQYF	TGTGCCAGCAGAGGCGGGGGCCCCACAGATACGCAGTATTTT
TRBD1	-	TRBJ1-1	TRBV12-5	CASDKQGGTEAFF	TGTGCTAGTGATAAACAGGGGGGCACTGAAGCTTTCTTT
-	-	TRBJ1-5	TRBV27	CASSFSQPQHF	TGTGCCAGCAGTTTCAGTCAGCCCCAGCATTTT
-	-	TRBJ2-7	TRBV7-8	CASGTSSYEQYF	TGTGCCAGTGGCACGAGCTCCTACGAGCAGTACTTC
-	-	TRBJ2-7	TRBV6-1	CASSDLVGSYEQYF	TGTGCCAGCAGTGATTTAGTCGGGAGTTACGAGCAGTACTTC
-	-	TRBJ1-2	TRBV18	CASSPPSGAGHYGYTF	TGTGCCAGCTCACCACCTTCAGGGGCGGGGCACTATGGCTACACCTTC
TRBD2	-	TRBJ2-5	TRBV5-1	CASTSGFGETQYF	TGCGCCAGCACTAGCGGGTTTGGAGAGACCCAGTACTTC
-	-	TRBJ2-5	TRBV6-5	CASSYGGIRETQYF	TGTGCCAGCAGTTACGGGGGGATTCGGGAGACCCAGTACTTC
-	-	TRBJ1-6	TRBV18	CASSPRLGGTPLHF	TGTGCCAGCTCACCACGGTTGGGGGGAACACCCCTCCACTTT
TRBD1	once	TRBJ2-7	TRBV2	CASSGNRGSYEQYF	TGTGCCAGCAGCGGTAACAGGGGGTCCTACGAGCAGTACTTC
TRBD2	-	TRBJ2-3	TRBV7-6	CASSLVSSGGSTDTQYF	TGTGCCAGCAGCTTAGTCTCCAGCGGGGGGAGCACAGATACGCAGTATTTT
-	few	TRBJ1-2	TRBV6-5	CASRPRQSYGYTF	TGTGCCAGCAGACCAAGACAGTCCTATGGCTACACCTTC
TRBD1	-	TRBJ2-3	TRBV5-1	CASSSGTGTDTQYF	TGCGCCAGCAGCTCCGGGACAGGCACAGATACGCAGTATTTT
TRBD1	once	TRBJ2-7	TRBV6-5	CASSDGQGGYEQYF	TGTGCCAGCAGTGACGGACAGGGTGGTTACGAGCAGTACTTC
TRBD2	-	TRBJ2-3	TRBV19	CASIATSGMVDTQYF	TGTGCCAGTATCGCAACTAGCGGGATGGTAGATACGCAGTATTTT
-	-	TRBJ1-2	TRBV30	CAWSEGGSTYGYTF	TGTGCCTGGAGTGAGGGGGGGTCAACGTATGGCTACACCTTC